This T cell receptor beta chain was captured in a study of blood T cell repertoires in COVID-19. Whole-study context: Italy, Spain and the United States were the sources of the convalescent and acute COVID-19 samples.

Recruitment covered 25 or so US areas and drew participants whose ages spanned roughly 18 to 90 years. Per the authors' pipeline: Reference gene primer amplification gave estimated nucleated cell counts. Generated by immunoSEQ multiplex PCR, the TCRdb table keeps only in-frame clones and is missing some. Clonal size and the V and J genes are those of that table, whereas D and trimming came from the DNA. The sample holds about 320,000 clones, more than 90% seen once. Germline V gene sequence: CDR1 LNHDA, CDR2 SQIVND (reference sequence). With 1 base removed from V and 8 bases from J, the gap between germline ends came to 11 bases. This CDR3 is built from 13 residues. This clone was seen just once.

The sequencing input was PBMCs or T cells enriched from blood (not recorded which). The gene calls are TRBV19 and TRBJ1-2; D may be TRBD1 (6 bases). The clonotype was recovered from a woman in her twenties or thirties who had been exposed to COVID-19. CDR3 protein: CASSIVQGPGYTF. DNA of the CDR3: TGTGCCAGTAGTATAGTACAGGGCCCGGGCTACACCTTC. The whole variable domain, remainder taken from reference TRBV19 and TRBJ1-2, is DGGITQSPKYLFRKEGQNVTLSCEQNLNHDAMYWYRQDPGQGLRLIYYSQIVNDFQKGDIAEGYSVSREKKESFPLTVTSAQKNPTAFYLCASSIVQGPGYTFGSGTRLTVV.